This TCR beta chain was retrieved from a study of Graves' ophthalmopathy and Graves' hyperthyroidism. The authors amplified TCR beta CDR3 regions from RNA transcripts. The first-round RT-PCR employed HTBI primers together with the Qiagen OneStep RT-PCR kit. A multiplex PCR was then performed as the second round. TCRdb itself ran the multiplex PCR reads through MiXCR, one entry per CDR3 protein. The sample lists 450,000 or so distinct CDR3 sequences; 13% to 15% were seen once. The CDR3 totals 15 residues. Trimming shortened V by 5 bases and J by 5 bases, and 19 bases separated the two germline ends. Germline-derived CDR1 and CDR2 are SGHVS and FNYEAQ.

The material sequenced was blood. This receptor was taken from a woman aged 25 to 39 with Graves' ophthalmopathy. The chain combines TRBV7-6 with TRBJ2-7, with D tentatively TRBD2 (6 bases). The CDR3 DNA reads as TGTGCCAGCAGCCGACCCCCGGGACTTATCCACGAGCAGTACTTC. It codes for CASSRPPGLIHEQYF.